Shown below are 6 T cell receptor beta chains from a single sample sequenced in a study of graft-versus-host responses after intestinal transplantation. Clones were read by immunoSEQ multiplex PCR, and TCRdb kept only the in-frame ones, dropping some. The table lists about 40,000 clones, over 85% of them singletons. This specimen was PBMCs, taken around 720 days after intestinal transplantation. These receptors all stem from a human patient who received an intestinal transplant, so some T cells may come from the graft donor.

The rearrangement uses TRBV5-1 and TRBJ2-7; 7 bases are shared with TRBD1. This CDR3 contains 15 residues. The junction had 6 bases not matched to a gene; V was cut back by 3 bases and J by 0 bases. CDR1 and CDR2 from the germline V gene are SGHRS and YFSETQ. CDR3 bases: TGCGCCAGCAGCTGGGGACAGCCGAGCTCCTACGAGCAGTACTTC. Its protein is CASSWGQPSSYEQYF.

The CDR3 is CASSFTSGQETQYF. The CDR3 bases are TGTGCCAGCAGCTTTACTAGCGGCCAAGAGACCCAGTACTTC. V is TRBV7-9 and J is TRBJ2-5; 8 bases align to TRBD2. The CDR3 is 14 residues long. V was pared by 3 bases and J by 1 base, with 1 base of the junction left unmatched. Germline CDR1 is SEHNR and CDR2 is FQNEAQ (reference sequence).

The chain recombines TRBV7-9 with TRBJ1-1; possibly TRBD1 for D (5 bases). CDR3 length: 15 amino acids. CDR1 SEHNR and CDR2 FQNEAQ come from the germline V gene (reference sequence). With 5 bases removed from V and 7 bases from J, the gap between germline ends came to 20 bases. For the CDR3, the DNA is TGTGCCAGCAGCCTAACCGGGACGGCGTCTCATGAAGCTTTCTTT. It yields the protein CASSLTGTASHEAFF.

V gene TRBV7-6 combines with J gene TRBJ1-5, with 9 bases identical to TRBD1. J was trimmed by 4 bases and V by 5 bases; bases with no gene match: 6. The germline V gene has CDR1 SGHVS and CDR2 FNYEAQ. The CDR3 contains 15 residues. This CDR3 is CASSPIQGANQPQHF. Written as DNA, the CDR3 is TGTGCCAGCAGCCCTATACAGGGGGCGAATCAGCCCCAGCATTTT.

The chain uses TRBV23-1 and TRBJ1-3; unclear D gene. TRBV23-1 is reported as an ORF; its role is uncertain. The CDR3 covers 15 residues. With 1 base removed from V and 0 bases from J, the gap between germline ends came to 7 bases. CDR3 in amino acids: CASSQYGVSGNTIYF. The CDR3 bases are TGCGCCAGCAGTCAATACGGGGTCTCTGGAAACACCATATATTTT.

The V and J genes are TRBV28 and TRBJ2-5; 7 nucleotides align to TRBD1. V gave up 4 bases and J gave up 5 bases; unmatched junction bases: 7. This CDR3 contains 14 residues. Germline CDR1 MDHEN, CDR2 SYDVKM. The CDR3 DNA is TGTGCCAGCAGTTACAGACAGGGTGAGGAGACCCAGTACTTC. Translation: CASSYRQGEETQYF.